The following is a T cell receptor (beta chain) sequence with its context. These data come from a study of blood T cell repertoires in COVID-19. About the study: Material from acute and convalescent COVID-19 was sourced from the United States, Italy and Spain. Nucleic acid was either cDNA or gDNA, and it came from T cells, B-cell-depleted T cells, or PBMCs.

The CDR3 has 15 residues. Trimming removed 0 bases from V and 7 bases from J, with 15 bases in between. Germline V lookup: CDR1 LGHDT, CDR2 YNNKEL (reference sequence). Study processing details: Estimates of nucleated cell counts were drawn from the amplification of reference gene primers. Produced via immunoSEQ multiplex PCR; TCRdb's table is partial and in-frame only. V, J and clone size derive from that table, while D and trimming were established from the DNA sequence. This sample has roughly 70,000 clones; about 85% occur once, and the top ten carry around 3.9%. The rearrangement joins TRBV3-1 (or the pseudogene TRBV3-2) to TRBJ2-5, with D unclear. What was sequenced was peripheral blood. The clonotype comes from a man between 70 and 80 years old with active COVID-19. CDR3 loop: CASSQDRWLRGTQYF. The CDR3 DNA is TGTGCCAGCAGCCAAGATCGTTGGCTCCGCGGGACCCAGTACTTC.